The 9 T cell receptor beta chains below come from one sample, sequenced in a study of PD-1 blockade in classical Hodgkin lymphoma. TCRdb's copy holds only in-frame clones and misses some; the assay was immunoSEQ multiplex PCR. The sample contains almost 20,000 clones, roughly 85% of which appear only once. Time point noted: cycle 4 day 1 (C4D1), after six to seven weeks of nivolumab. All patients experienced relapse after autologous stem cell transplantation, and brentuximab vedotin exposure was variable. CD4+ T cells were purified from thawed PBMCs by magnetic negative selection. Source: CD4+ T cells from blood, taken before the fourth cycle of nivolumab. These receptors were obtained from a human donor with classical Hodgkin lymphoma.

The chain links TRBV28 to TRBJ2-7; the match to TRBD2 covers 8 bases. Trimming cost V 6 bases and J 0 bases; bases outside gene matches: 13. This CDR3 contains 17 residues. In germline, CDR1 is MDHEN, CDR2 SYDVKM. The CDR3 reads CASSSAPSGLSSYEQYF. Here the CDR3 DNA reads TGTGCCAGCAGCTCCGCCCCTAGCGGGCTTAGCTCCTACGAGCAGTACTTC.

The CDR3 DNA reads TGTGCCAGCAGTTTCAGGTCGGCGAACACCGGGGAGCTGTTTTTT. Amino acids: CASSFRSANTGELFF. The J gene is TRBJ2-2, the V gene TRBV5-5, with D unclear. The CDR3 length is 15 residues. Germline loops: CDR1 SGHKS, CDR2 YYEKEE (reference sequence). Trimming cost V 5 bases and J 0 bases, with 11 bases left between them.

The rearrangement links TRBV6-5 to TRBJ2-2; 8 nucleotides match TRBD1. The germline V gene has CDR1 MNHEY and CDR2 SVGAGI. J gave up 4 bases and V 6 bases, and 7 bases lay outside the gene matches. CDR3 size: 15 residues. The DNA for the CDR3 is TGTGCCAGCAGAACCTCAGGGGGCGGCACCGGGGAGCTGTTTTTT. Amino acid sequence: CASRTSGGGTGELFF.

There are a few counts of this clone. The chain recombines TRBV9 with TRBJ1-1; D is ambiguous. Trimming left V 4 bases short and J 4 bases short, with 14 bases between. Germline V lookup: CDR1 SGDLS, CDR2 YYNGEE. This CDR3 comprises 14 residues. The CDR3 region is CASSPHPSPTEAFF. Here the CDR3 DNA reads TGTGCCAGCAGCCCGCACCCTTCGCCCACTGAAGCTTTCTTT.

This rearrangement joins TRBV7-9 to TRBJ2-1; TRBD2 agrees at 7 bases. The CDR3 consists of 16 residues. CDR1 and CDR2 (germline): SEHNR, FQNEAQ (reference sequence). V trimming: 5 bases; J trimming: 0 bases; junction bases outside the gene matches: 7. CDR3 bases: TGTGCCAGCAGCCGTTCAGCGGGGAGCTCCTACAATGAGCAGTTCTTC. Amino acid sequence: CASSRSAGSSYNEQFF. Full variable domain (remainder filled in from reference TRBV7-9 and TRBJ2-1): DTGVSQNPRHKITKRGQNVTFRCDPISEHNRLYWYRQTLGQGPEFLTYFQNEAQLEKSRLLSDRFSAERPKGSFSTLEIQRTEQGDSAMYLCASSRSAGSSYNEQFFGPGTRLTVL.

This rearrangement joins TRBV6-1 to TRBJ1-2; 8 bases match TRBD1. The V segment lost 5 bases and the J segment 5 bases; nucleotides outside the gene matches: 7. The CDR3 sequence is 14 residues long. CDR1 is MNHNS, CDR2 SASEGT, per germline. The CDR3: CASSRTGGEYGYTF. The CDR3 bases are TGTGCCAGCAGTAGAACAGGGGGGGAATATGGCTACACCTTC.

By frequency in the sample, this clone is medium-sized. The V call is TRBV30, the J call TRBJ1-4; 10 positions agree with TRBD1. J was trimmed by 11 bases and V by 0 bases; bases with no gene match: 9. This CDR3 region has 15 residues. Per germline, CDR1 GTSNPN and CDR2 SVGIG (reference sequence). CDR3 in amino acids: CAWSVPGDRGYKLFF. The CDR3 DNA is TGTGCCTGGAGTGTACCTGGGGACAGGGGTTACAAACTGTTTTTT.

V is TRBV6-1 and J is TRBJ2-1; 7 bases line up with TRBD1. From germline, CDR1 is MNHNS and CDR2 SASEGT. CDR3 length equals 14 residues. The V and J ends lost 7 bases and 6 bases, in that order; junction bases with no gene match: 9. The CDR3 DNA follows: TGTGCCAGCACCCGGACAGGTAATCTCAATGAGCAGTTCTTC. This codes for CASTRTGNLNEQFF.

The chain couples TRBV28 to TRBJ1-2; 10 positions agree with TRBD1. There are 15 residues in the CDR3. With 6 bases clipped from V and 5 bases from J, the junction kept 9 bases outside the gene matches. Per germline, CDR1 MDHEN and CDR2 SYDVKM. The CDR3 spells CASRGADRGSYGYTF. DNA for the CDR3: TGTGCCAGCAGGGGGGCGGACAGGGGGAGTTATGGCTACACCTTC.